This T cell receptor (beta chain) was recorded in a study of blood T cell repertoires in COVID-19. Clones were sequenced by immunoSEQ multiplex PCR, and TCRdb holds only the in-frame ones, with some missing. The sample carries under 500,000 clones, 80% to 90% recorded once. The germline V gene has CDR1 SGDLS and CDR2 YYNGEE. V was shortened by 1 base and J by 3 bases, with 19 bases between the two germline ends. This CDR3 is built from 17 residues. This clonotype originated in a woman in her 30s with acute or convalescent COVID-19. This chain connects TRBV9 to TRBJ1-1; D gene unclear. Source material: peripheral blood. CDR3 DNA sequence: TGTGCCAGCAGCGTAAAAGCGTCTTCCGGTCCGGACACTGAAGCTTTCTTT. Translation gives CASSVKASSGPDTEAFF. Full variable domain (rest looked up from reference TRBV9 and TRBJ1-1): DSGVTQTPKHLITATGQRVTLRCSPRSGDLSVYWYQQSLDQGLQFLIQYYNGEERAKGNILERFSAQQFPDLHSELNLSSLELGDSALYFCASSVKASSGPDTEAFFGQGTRLTVV.